Listed below are T cell receptor beta chains from one sample, sequenced in a study of T cell changes during pregnancy in multiple sclerosis. Repertoires were generated with immunoSEQ multiplex PCR, while TCRdb's copy carries only in-frame clones and drops some. In the table there are 55,000 to 75,000 clones, approximately 93% of which are singletons. Sample: CD8+ T cells from peripheral blood mononuclear cells, taken in the second trimester of pregnancy. The receptors originated from a female donor with multiple sclerosis, enrolled in a pregnancy study. The CDR3 runs from the conserved cysteine through the conserved F or W. The order of the fields is clone size, J gene, V gene, D gene, CDR3 DNA, CDR3 protein. A D gene is named only where the DNA matches it firmly. For some rows the clone size is stated as once, few or many, or as a class when expanded; others skip it.

clone size: NA; J gene: TRBJ1-5; V gene: TRBV4-1; D gene: TRBD1; CDR3 DNA: TGCGCCAGCAGCCCTAAAGAGTCCGGACAGGGCCATCAGCCCCAGCATTTT; CDR3 protein: CASSPKESGQGHQPQHF
clone size: NA; J gene: TRBJ2-1; V gene: TRBV9; D gene: TRBD1; CDR3 DNA: TGTGCCAGCAGCGAGGACAGGGGTTACAATGAGCAGTTCTTC; CDR3 protein: CASSEDRGYNEQFF
clone size: NA; J gene: TRBJ2-1; V gene: TRBV7-9; D gene: TRBD2; CDR3 DNA: TGTGCCAGCAGCGATGCTAGCGGGAGCTTCAATGAGCAGTTCTTC; CDR3 protein: CASSDASGSFNEQFF
clone size: NA; J gene: TRBJ1-2; V gene: TRBV14; D gene: NA; CDR3 DNA: TGTGCCAGCAGCCATGGTGGGGAGGAGTTCTATGGCTACACCTTC; CDR3 protein: CASSHGGEEFYGYTF
clone size: NA; J gene: TRBJ2-7; V gene: TRBV11-2; D gene: NA; CDR3 DNA: TGTGCCAGCAGAGACATGCAGGCTAGCGTCTACGAGCAGTACTTC; CDR3 protein: CASRDMQASVYEQYF
clone size: NA; J gene: TRBJ2-6; V gene: TRBV19; D gene: NA; CDR3 DNA: TGTGCCAGTAGTATCGAGCCAGTGGGCAACTCTGGGGCCAACGTCCTGACTTTC; CDR3 protein: CASSIEPVGNSGANVLTF
clone size: NA; J gene: TRBJ1-1; V gene: TRBV6-6; D gene: NA; CDR3 DNA: TGTGCCAGCAGTTTGGCAGCGGCGAACACTGAAGCTTTCTTT; CDR3 protein: CASSLAAANTEAFF
clone size: NA; J gene: TRBJ2-7; V gene: TRBV7-8; D gene: TRBD1; CDR3 DNA: TGTGCCAGCAGCGTCCCGGGACAGGGCTCCCACGAGCAGTACTTC; CDR3 protein: CASSVPGQGSHEQYF
clone size: NA; J gene: TRBJ2-2; V gene: TRBV19; D gene: TRBD1; CDR3 DNA: TGTGCCAGTAGGACAGGGTACTCATCCGGGGAGCTGTTTTTT; CDR3 protein: CASRTGYSSGELFF
clone size: NA; J gene: TRBJ2-1; V gene: TRBV7-9; D gene: TRBD1; CDR3 DNA: TGTGCCAGCAGCTTAGCGCGACAGGGCAATGAGCAGTTCTTC; CDR3 protein: CASSLARQGNEQFF
clone size: NA; J gene: TRBJ2-5; V gene: TRBV14; D gene: TRBD1; CDR3 DNA: TGTGCCAGCAGCCAAGAAGACAGGGGGTTGTTAGAGACCCAGTACTTC; CDR3 protein: CASSQEDRGLLETQYF
clone size: NA; J gene: TRBJ2-7; V gene: TRBV7-6; D gene: TRBD1; CDR3 DNA: TGTGCCAGCAGCTTAGCCCCCGGGACAGGGGTTACCTACGAGCAGTACTTC; CDR3 protein: CASSLAPGTGVTYEQYF
clone size: NA; J gene: TRBJ2-7; V gene: TRBV7-8; D gene: NA; CDR3 DNA: TGTGCCAGCAGCCGCAGAAAGCAGGGGAAGGACGAGCAGTACTTC; CDR3 protein: CASSRRKQGKDEQYF
clone size: once; J gene: TRBJ2-1; V gene: TRBV7-9; D gene: TRBD2; CDR3 DNA: TGTGCCAGCAGGGCCGGGACTACTACGTATGAGCAGTTCTTC; CDR3 protein: CASRAGTTTYEQFF
clone size: NA; J gene: TRBJ2-2; V gene: TRBV4-2; D gene: TRBD2; CDR3 DNA: TGTGCCAGCAGCCAAGATAGAGGACTAGCGCTCACCGGGGAGCTGTTTTTT; CDR3 protein: CASSQDRGLALTGELFF
clone size: NA; J gene: TRBJ1-2; V gene: TRBV7-9; D gene: NA; CDR3 DNA: TGTGCCAGCAGCTTAGTGGCGGGGGCAGGGTATGGCTACACCTTC; CDR3 protein: CASSLVAGAGYGYTF
clone size: NA; J gene: TRBJ2-7; V gene: TRBV27; D gene: NA; CDR3 DNA: TGTGCCAGCAGTTTCGGAGTCCGCTACGAGCAGTACTTC; CDR3 protein: CASSFGVRYEQYF
clone size: NA; J gene: TRBJ2-1; V gene: TRBV10-2; D gene: TRBD2; CDR3 DNA: TGCGCCAGCAGTGACCGGGTTAGCGGGTCACAGTTCTTC; CDR3 protein: CASSDRVSGSQFF
clone size: NA; J gene: TRBJ1-2; V gene: TRBV25-1; D gene: NA; CDR3 DNA: TGTGCCAGCAGTGAACGTAGACATAACTATGGCTACACCTTC; CDR3 protein: CASSERRHNYGYTF
clone size: NA; J gene: TRBJ1-5; V gene: TRBV7-9; D gene: NA; CDR3 DNA: TGTGCCAGCAGTTCCGACATGCCCCATCAGCCCCAGCATTTT; CDR3 protein: CASSSDMPHQPQHF
clone size: NA; J gene: TRBJ2-3; V gene: TRBV19; D gene: NA; CDR3 DNA: TGTGCCAGTAGTATAGGAGGGCCACAGGGGAGGGATACGCAGTATTTT; CDR3 protein: CASSIGGPQGRDTQYF
clone size: NA; J gene: TRBJ1-1; V gene: TRBV29-1; D gene: NA; CDR3 DNA: TGCAGCGTTTTGAACAGTAACACTGAAGCTTTCTTT; CDR3 protein: CSVLNSNTEAFF
clone size: NA; J gene: TRBJ1-3; V gene: TRBV7-8; D gene: NA; CDR3 DNA: TGTGCCAGCAGCTTCCGGGACTTCTCTGGAAACACCATATATTTT; CDR3 protein: CASSFRDFSGNTIYF
clone size: NA; J gene: TRBJ2-2; V gene: TRBV7-9; D gene: NA; CDR3 DNA: TGTGCCAGCAGCTTAGAGGACAATTCGGGCGGGGAGCTGTTTTTT; CDR3 protein: CASSLEDNSGGELFF
clone size: NA; J gene: TRBJ2-1; V gene: TRBV11-2; D gene: NA; CDR3 DNA: TGTGCCAGCAGCTTAGATCTCCAGTTCTTC; CDR3 protein: CASSLDLQFF
clone size: NA; J gene: TRBJ2-3; V gene: TRBV27; D gene: TRBD2; CDR3 DNA: TGTGCCAGCAGTTTATACCAGACTAGCGGGAGGGGAGATACGCAGTATTTT; CDR3 protein: CASSLYQTSGRGDTQYF
clone size: NA; J gene: TRBJ2-1; V gene: TRBV29-1; D gene: TRBD1; CDR3 DNA: TGCAGCGCCCAATTAGGGACAGGGCCTTACAATGAGCAGTTCTTC; CDR3 protein: CSAQLGTGPYNEQFF
clone size: NA; J gene: TRBJ2-7; V gene: TRBV28; D gene: NA; CDR3 DNA: TGTGCCAGCAGTTTGGCCGGGGGCGAGCAGTACTTC; CDR3 protein: CASSLAGGEQYF
clone size: NA; J gene: TRBJ1-1; V gene: TRBV4-2; D gene: NA; CDR3 DNA: TGTGCCAGCAGCCTTTCGACAGGATCGAACACTGAAGCTTTCTTT; CDR3 protein: CASSLSTGSNTEAFF
clone size: NA; J gene: TRBJ2-7; V gene: TRBV4-1; D gene: NA; CDR3 DNA: TGCGCCAGCAGCCATGGCCCAGCCTACGAGCAGTACTTC; CDR3 protein: CASSHGPAYEQYF
clone size: NA; J gene: TRBJ1-5; V gene: TRBV11-2; D gene: NA; CDR3 DNA: TGTGCCAGCAGCTTAGATGGCAGGGAGGTGGGGCAGCCCCAGCATTTT; CDR3 protein: CASSLDGREVGQPQHF
clone size: NA; J gene: TRBJ2-3; V gene: TRBV11-3; D gene: TRBD2; CDR3 DNA: TGTGCCAGCAGCTTAGACCTCCTCCTTGGGGGGGGAACTAGCACAGATACGCAGTATTTT; CDR3 protein: CASSLDLLLGGGTSTDTQYF
clone size: NA; J gene: TRBJ2-7; V gene: TRBV19; D gene: TRBD2; CDR3 DNA: TGTGCCAGTAGTATCTGGGCTAGCGGGGCCTACGAGCAGTACTTC; CDR3 protein: CASSIWASGAYEQYF
clone size: NA; J gene: TRBJ2-7; V gene: TRBV19; D gene: TRBD1; CDR3 DNA: TGTGCCAGTAGTATATCCCAGGACAGGGAGCAGTACTTC; CDR3 protein: CASSISQDREQYF
clone size: few; J gene: TRBJ2-7; V gene: TRBV12-5; D gene: NA; CDR3 DNA: TGTGCTAGTGGACCCGGCGCCACTAGGGACGAGCAGTACTTC; CDR3 protein: CASGPGATRDEQYF
clone size: NA; J gene: TRBJ1-4; V gene: TRBV2; D gene: NA; CDR3 DNA: TGTGCCAGCAGTGGGGACTTCACAACTAATGAAAAACTGTTTTTT; CDR3 protein: CASSGDFTTNEKLFF
clone size: NA; J gene: TRBJ2-7; V gene: TRBV28; D gene: NA; CDR3 DNA: TGTGCCAGCAGTTTTTTATACAGGACAAACTCCTACGAGCAGTACTTC; CDR3 protein: CASSFLYRTNSYEQYF
clone size: NA; J gene: TRBJ2-1; V gene: TRBV29-1; D gene: TRBD2; CDR3 DNA: TGCAGCGTTGAAGCGATAGGGACTAGCGGGAGAGGTGAGCAGTTCTTC; CDR3 protein: CSVEAIGTSGRGEQFF
clone size: NA; J gene: TRBJ2-5; V gene: TRBV5-4; D gene: TRBD2; CDR3 DNA: TGTGCCAGCAGCTTGGGGTTGGTAGCGGGAGAAGAGACCCAGTACTTC; CDR3 protein: CASSLGLVAGEETQYF
clone size: NA; J gene: TRBJ1-1; V gene: TRBV25-1; D gene: NA; CDR3 DNA: TGTGCCAGCAGGGCGGGGGGCGGCACTGAAGCTTTCTTT; CDR3 protein: CASRAGGGTEAFF
clone size: once; J gene: TRBJ2-3; V gene: TRBV6-6; D gene: TRBD2; CDR3 DNA: TGTGCCAGCAGGCGAACTATAGCGGGAGGGTCTGATACGCAGTATTTT; CDR3 protein: CASRRTIAGGSDTQYF
clone size: NA; J gene: TRBJ2-7; V gene: TRBV7-6; D gene: TRBD2; CDR3 DNA: TGTGCCAGCAGCTTATTTAGCGGGGACTACGAGCAGTACTTC; CDR3 protein: CASSLFSGDYEQYF
clone size: NA; J gene: TRBJ2-5; V gene: TRBV19; D gene: TRBD2; CDR3 DNA: TGTGCCAGTAGTTGGTGGGAGGGGTCAGAGACCCAGTACTTC; CDR3 protein: CASSWWEGSETQYF
clone size: NA; J gene: TRBJ2-6; V gene: TRBV5-1; D gene: TRBD1; CDR3 DNA: TGCGCCAGCAGCGGCAGGGGGACTGGGGCCAACGTCCTGACTTTC; CDR3 protein: CASSGRGTGANVLTF
clone size: NA; J gene: TRBJ2-1; V gene: TRBV6-5; D gene: TRBD2; CDR3 DNA: TGTGCCAGCAGTTACGCGACTAGCGGGGGCAATGAGCAGTTCTTC; CDR3 protein: CASSYATSGGNEQFF
clone size: few; J gene: TRBJ1-1; V gene: TRBV9; D gene: TRBD1; CDR3 DNA: TGTGCCAGCAGCGTTGACAGGGGCACTGAAGCTTTCTTT; CDR3 protein: CASSVDRGTEAFF
clone size: few; J gene: TRBJ1-2; V gene: TRBV28; D gene: TRBD1; CDR3 DNA: TGTGCCAGCAGTCGCCGAGACAGGGTAACAACTAACTATGGCTACACCTTC; CDR3 protein: CASSRRDRVTTNYGYTF
clone size: NA; J gene: TRBJ1-2; V gene: TRBV11-3; D gene: TRBD1; CDR3 DNA: TGTGCCAGCAGCTTGGATGCGGGGACAGTATCCGGCTACACCTTC; CDR3 protein: CASSLDAGTVSGYTF
clone size: NA; J gene: TRBJ1-1; V gene: TRBV25-1; D gene: TRBD1; CDR3 DNA: TGTGCCAGCAGTGACCCGGTGGGTAAGGGGGCCGGAGGCACTGAAGCTTTCTTT; CDR3 protein: CASSDPVGKGAGGTEAFF
clone size: NA; J gene: TRBJ2-7; V gene: TRBV27; D gene: TRBD1; CDR3 DNA: TGTGCCAGCAGTTTTAGGGACAGGCGATCCTACGAGCAGTACTTC; CDR3 protein: CASSFRDRRSYEQYF
clone size: NA; J gene: TRBJ2-7; V gene: TRBV7-9; D gene: TRBD2; CDR3 DNA: TGTGCCAGCAGCTGGACTAGCGGGAGGGCCGAGCAGTACTTC; CDR3 protein: CASSWTSGRAEQYF
clone size: NA; J gene: TRBJ2-7; V gene: TRBV7-2; D gene: NA; CDR3 DNA: TGTGCCAGCAGCGCAGCCAGGGTAACCTACGAGCAGTACTTC; CDR3 protein: CASSAARVTYEQYF
clone size: NA; J gene: TRBJ2-7; V gene: TRBV11-2; D gene: NA; CDR3 DNA: TGTGCCAGCAGCTTAGGGGGGACTTACGAGCAGTACTTC; CDR3 protein: CASSLGGTYEQYF
clone size: once; J gene: TRBJ1-5; V gene: TRBV7-9; D gene: TRBD1; CDR3 DNA: TGTGCCAGCAGCTTAGGTTGGACAGGGGTAGAGCCCCAGCATTTT; CDR3 protein: CASSLGWTGVEPQHF